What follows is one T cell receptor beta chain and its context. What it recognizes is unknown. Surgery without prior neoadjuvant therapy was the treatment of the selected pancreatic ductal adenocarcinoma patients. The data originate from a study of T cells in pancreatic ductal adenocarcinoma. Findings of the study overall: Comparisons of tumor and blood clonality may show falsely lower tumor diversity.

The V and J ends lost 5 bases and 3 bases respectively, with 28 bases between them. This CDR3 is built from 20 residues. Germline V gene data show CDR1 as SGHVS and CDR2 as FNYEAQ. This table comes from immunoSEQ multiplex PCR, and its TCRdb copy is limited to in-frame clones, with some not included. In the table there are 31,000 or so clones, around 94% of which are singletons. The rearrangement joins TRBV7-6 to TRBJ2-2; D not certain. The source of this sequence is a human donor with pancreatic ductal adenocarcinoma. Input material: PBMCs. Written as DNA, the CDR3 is TGTGCCAGCAGCATTACCCGACCACGCCTTTTAGGGCCCCACACCGGGGAGCTGTTTTTT. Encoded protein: CASSITRPRLLGPHTGELFF.